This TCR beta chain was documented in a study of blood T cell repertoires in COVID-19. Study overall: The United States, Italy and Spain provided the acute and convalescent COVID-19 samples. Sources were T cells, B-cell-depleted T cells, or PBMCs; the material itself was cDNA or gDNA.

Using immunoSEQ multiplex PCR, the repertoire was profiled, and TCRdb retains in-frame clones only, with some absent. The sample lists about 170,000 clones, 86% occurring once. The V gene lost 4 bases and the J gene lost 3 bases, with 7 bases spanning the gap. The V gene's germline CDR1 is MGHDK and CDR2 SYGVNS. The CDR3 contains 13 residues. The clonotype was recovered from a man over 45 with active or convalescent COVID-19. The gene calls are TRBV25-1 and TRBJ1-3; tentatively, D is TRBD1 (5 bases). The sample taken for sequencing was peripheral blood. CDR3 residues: CASSAGDGNTIYF. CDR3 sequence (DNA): TGTGCCAGCAGTGCGGGGGATGGAAACACCATATATTTT.